These T cell receptor beta chains were read from a single sample in a study of blood T cell repertoires in COVID-19. The method was immunoSEQ multiplex PCR; TCRdb's version includes in-frame clones alone and lacks a portion of them. Of approximately 76,000 clones in the sample, over 75% were seen once. Input material: peripheral blood. All receptors come from a man in his forties or fifties with acute or convalescent COVID-19. CDR3s include the opening cysteine and the closing phenylalanine or tryptophan. D genes are given only for firm matches. Rows give clone size only sometimes, using once, few, many, or a class for an expanded clone.

V,J,D,size,CDR3,DNA
TRBV5-4,TRBJ1-1,.,.,CASSLSGLNTEAFF,TGTGCCAGCAGCTTGTCCGGTCTGAACACTGAAGCTTTCTTT
TRBV27,TRBJ2-3,TRBD2,.,CASSLRTSGRGTDTQYF,TGTGCCAGCAGTCTCCGGACTAGCGGGAGGGGAACAGATACGCAGTATTTT
TRBV28,TRBJ1-3,.,.,CASSFLAPPSGNTIYF,TGTGCCAGCAGTTTCTTGGCACCGCCCTCTGGAAACACCATATATTTT
TRBV6-1,TRBJ2-1,.,.,CASSEMASKNEQFF,TGTGCCAGCAGTGAAATGGCTAGCAAAAATGAGCAGTTCTTC
TRBV5-1,TRBJ1-1,TRBD1,.,CASSRMTGDNTEAFF,TGCGCCAGCAGCCGGATGACAGGGGACAACACTGAAGCTTTCTTT
TRBV27,TRBJ1-2,.,.,CASSFGGTQWYGYTF,TGTGCCAGCAGTTTTGGAGGGACCCAATGGTATGGCTACACCTTC
TRBV7-9,TRBJ2-2,.,.,CASSFRGDTGELFF,TGTGCCAGCAGCTTTCGGGGAGACACCGGGGAGCTGTTTTTT
TRBV19,TRBJ2-3,TRBD2,.,CASSISSGEPDTQYF,TGTGCCAGTAGTATATCTAGCGGGGAGCCAGATACGCAGTATTTT
TRBV6-5,TRBJ1-1,TRBD1,.,CASSKYRGESEAFF,TGTGCCAGCAGTAAATACAGGGGGGAATCTGAAGCTTTCTTT
TRBV4-3,TRBJ1-4,.,.,CASSQDVPRFNEKLFF,TGCGCCAGCAGCCAAGATGTCCCGCGGTTTAATGAAAAACTGTTTTTT
TRBV21-1,TRBJ1-1,.,few,CASIPSGDNTEAFF,TGTGCCAGCATCCCCTCAGGGGATAACACTGAAGCTTTCTTT
TRBV12-5,TRBJ1-1,.,.,CASGLRTDTEAFF,TGTGCTAGTGGACTTCGGACAGATACTGAAGCTTTCTTT
TRBV9,TRBJ2-7,TRBD1,.,CASSQNTGAGEQYF,TGTGCCAGCAGCCAGAATACAGGGGCCGGCGAGCAGTACTTC
TRBV28,TRBJ1-1,.,.,CASSLPLRGTEAFF,TGTGCCAGCAGTTTGCCTCTCCGGGGCACTGAAGCTTTCTTT
TRBV13,TRBJ1-2,TRBD1,few,CASTIQGTYHGYTF,TGTGCCAGCACCATACAGGGGACTTACCATGGCTACACCTTC
TRBV18,TRBJ2-2,TRBD1,once,CASSPQGATNTGELFF,TGTGCCAGCTCACCACAGGGGGCAACGAACACCGGGGAGCTGTTTTTT
TRBV7-9,TRBJ1-5,TRBD1,.,CASSLEGAINQPQHF,TGTGCCAGCAGCTTAGAGGGGGCCATCAATCAGCCCCAGCATTTT
TRBV18,TRBJ1-1,.,.,CASSPPGRAGTEAFF,TGTGCCAGCTCACCCCCCGGCAGGGCGGGAACTGAAGCTTTCTTT
TRBV3-1/TRBV3-2,TRBJ2-3,.,.,CASSHGGAFSTDTQYF,TGTGCCAGCAGCCACGGGGGAGCATTTAGCACAGATACGCAGTATTTT
TRBV7-2,TRBJ1-6,.,.,CASSSIAGGGSPLHF,TGTGCCAGCAGCTCCATCGCTGGGGGGGGTTCACCCCTCCACTTT
TRBV5-1,TRBJ1-4,.,.,CASSPRGFNEKLFF,TGCGCCAGCTCACCTCGGGGGTTTAATGAAAAACTGTTTTTT
TRBV4-3,TRBJ2-7,TRBD1,.,CASSQSGTGETFGQYF,TGCGCCAGCAGCCAATCGGGGACAGGGGAGACCTTTGGGCAGTACTTC
TRBV5-6,TRBJ2-1,.,.,CASSPGQYNEQFF,TGTGCCAGCAGCCCAGGACAGTACAATGAGCAGTTCTTC
TRBV18,TRBJ1-1,.,.,CASSPLTESEAFF,TGTGCCAGCTCACCCCTGACAGAATCTGAAGCTTTCTTT
TRBV13,TRBJ1-2,.,.,CASSLQAGGYTF,TGTGCCAGCAGCTTACAGGCGGGTGGCTACACCTTC
TRBV6-2/TRBV6-3,TRBJ2-7,TRBD1,.,CASSEGQGIAYEQYF,TGTGCCAGCAGTGAGGGACAGGGGATAGCCTACGAGCAGTACTTC
TRBV14,TRBJ1-1,.,.,CASSQGLQGLNTEAFF,TGTGCCAGCAGCCAAGGGTTACAGGGCCTCAACACTGAAGCTTTCTTT
TRBV10-2,TRBJ1-6,.,.,CASSQEYNSPLHF,TGCGCCAGCAGTCAGGAATATAATTCACCCCTCCACTTT
TRBV6-5,TRBJ2-3,TRBD2,once,CASSYAGGFTDTQYF,TGTGCCAGCAGTTACGCGGGGGGGTTCACAGATACGCAGTATTTT
TRBV5-1,TRBJ2-3,.,few,CASSLAPGTDTQYF,TGCGCCAGCAGCTTGGCCCCGGGCACAGATACGCAGTATTTT
TRBV19,TRBJ2-3,.,.,CASSQTFLSTDTQYF,TGTGCCAGTAGTCAGACTTTTCTCAGCACAGATACGCAGTATTTT
TRBV6-2/TRBV6-3,TRBJ2-7,.,once,CASSYGSGRGSYEQYF,TGTGCCAGCAGTTACGGAAGTGGCAGAGGTTCCTACGAGCAGTACTTC
TRBV29-1,TRBJ1-1,.,few,CSVASGRGTEAFF,TGCAGCGTTGCAAGTGGGCGAGGGACTGAAGCTTTCTTT
TRBV7-2,TRBJ1-4,.,.,CASSPNGATNEKLFF,TGTGCCAGCAGCCCGAACGGGGCAACTAATGAAAAACTGTTTTTT
TRBV7-6,TRBJ2-6,.,once,CASIGQSGANVLTF,TGTGCCAGCATAGGACAATCTGGGGCCAACGTCCTGACTTTC
TRBV9,TRBJ1-1,TRBD1,once,CASSATMTGGTEAFF,TGTGCCAGCAGCGCGACGATGACAGGGGGGACTGAAGCTTTCTTT
TRBV5-4,TRBJ1-1,.,.,CASSSMNTEAFF,TGTGCCAGCAGCTCAATGAACACTGAAGCTTTCTTT
TRBV11-3,TRBJ1-3,.,.,CASSFDENRVIPGNTIYF,TGTGCCAGCAGCTTCGACGAAAACAGGGTTATACCAGGAAACACCATATATTTT
TRBV7-9,TRBJ2-1,.,.,CASSPGRGGRYNEQFF,TGTGCCAGCAGTCCGGGGCGGGGTGGGCGGTACAATGAGCAGTTCTTC
TRBV28,TRBJ2-3,TRBD2,.,CASRRGLAGSTDTQYF,TGTGCCAGCAGACGCGGACTAGCGGGGAGCACAGATACGCAGTATTTT
TRBV7-2,TRBJ1-4,TRBD1,.,CASSERQGAREKLFF,TGTGCCAGCAGCGAAAGACAGGGGGCACGTGAAAAACTGTTTTTT
TRBV7-2,TRBJ1-3,.,.,CASSLRSGGTGNTIYF,TGTGCCAGCAGCTTAAGGTCCGGGGGGACTGGAAACACCATATATTTT
TRBV5-1,TRBJ2-5,.,.,CASSWEVGEQETQYF,TGCGCCAGCAGCTGGGAGGTCGGAGAGCAAGAGACCCAGTACTTC
TRBV7-8,TRBJ1-6,.,few,CASSFGRADSPLHF,TGTGCCAGCAGCTTTGGCAGGGCGGATTCACCCCTCCACTTT
TRBV27,TRBJ1-4,TRBD1,.,CASSLAGQGTEKLFF,TGTGCCAGCAGTTTAGCGGGACAGGGGACTGAAAAACTGTTTTTT
TRBV2,TRBJ1-1,.,.,CASSESGEMNTEAFF,TGTGCCAGCAGTGAATCAGGGGAGATGAACACTGAAGCTTTCTTT
TRBV18,TRBJ1-2,.,.,CASSPSGHGYTF,TGTGCCAGCTCACCAAGTGGCCATGGCTACACCTTC
TRBV5-1,TRBJ2-3,.,.,CASSLVGGGGGTDTQYF,TGCGCCAGCAGCTTGGTCGGCGGGGGCGGAGGCACAGATACGCAGTATTTT
TRBV4-1,TRBJ1-1,.,.,CASSQTLFQEKTEAFF,TGCGCCAGCAGCCAAACTCTTTTTCAAGAGAAGACTGAAGCTTTCTTT
TRBV7-2,TRBJ1-5,.,once,CASSKDRNQPQHF,TGTGCCAGCAGCAAAGACAGGAATCAGCCCCAGCATTTT
TRBV6-2/TRBV6-3,TRBJ1-1,.,.,CASSYMVQIEAFF,TGTGCCAGCAGTTACATGGTGCAGATTGAAGCTTTCTTT